The present entry profiles one T cell receptor beta chain with its context. Participant-reported clinical history was the basis for cohort assignment. Between the trimmed V and J ends, which lost 2 bases and 5 bases, there was a span of 16 bases. Germline V gene data show CDR1 as MGHRA and CDR2 as YSYEKL. This CDR3 spans 15 amino acids. The sample belongs to a study of blood T cell repertoires in COVID-19. TCRdb's table, derived via immunoSEQ multiplex PCR, lists solely in-frame clones and lacks some. Here the sample spans some 220,000 clones, approximately 92% being singletons. The receptor was derived from a woman younger than 30 in a cohort exposed to, infected with or recovered from COVID-19 (not recorded which). The sample was PBMCs or T cells enriched from blood (not recorded which). The rearrangement uses TRBV4-1 and TRBJ2-7; D is possibly TRBD2 (5 bases). CDR3 in amino acids: CASSQRSGPGDEQYF. CDR3 nucleotide sequence: TGCGCCAGCAGCCAACGATCCGGACCCGGGGACGAGCAGTACTTC.